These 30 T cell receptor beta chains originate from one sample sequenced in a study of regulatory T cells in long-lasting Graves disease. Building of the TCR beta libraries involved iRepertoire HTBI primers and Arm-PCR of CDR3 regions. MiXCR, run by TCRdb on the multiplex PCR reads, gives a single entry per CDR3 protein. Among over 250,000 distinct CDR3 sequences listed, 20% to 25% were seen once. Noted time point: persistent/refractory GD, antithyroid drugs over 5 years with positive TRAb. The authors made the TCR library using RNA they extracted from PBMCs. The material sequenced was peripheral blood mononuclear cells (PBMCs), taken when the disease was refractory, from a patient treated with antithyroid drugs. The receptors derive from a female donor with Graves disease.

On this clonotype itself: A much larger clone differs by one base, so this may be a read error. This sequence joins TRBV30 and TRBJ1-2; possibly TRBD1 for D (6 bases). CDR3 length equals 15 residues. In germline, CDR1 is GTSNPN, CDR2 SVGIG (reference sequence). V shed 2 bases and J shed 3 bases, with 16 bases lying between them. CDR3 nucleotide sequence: TGTGCCTGGAGTACGAGGGACAACCTTTACTATGGCTACACCTTC. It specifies CAWSTRDNLYYGYTF.

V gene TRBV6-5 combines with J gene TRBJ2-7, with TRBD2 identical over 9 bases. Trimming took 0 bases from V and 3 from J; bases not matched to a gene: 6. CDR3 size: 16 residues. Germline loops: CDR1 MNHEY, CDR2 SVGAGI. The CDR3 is CASSYSGLAGNYEQYF. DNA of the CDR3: TGTGCCAGCAGTTACTCGGGGCTAGCGGGGAACTACGAGCAGTACTTC.

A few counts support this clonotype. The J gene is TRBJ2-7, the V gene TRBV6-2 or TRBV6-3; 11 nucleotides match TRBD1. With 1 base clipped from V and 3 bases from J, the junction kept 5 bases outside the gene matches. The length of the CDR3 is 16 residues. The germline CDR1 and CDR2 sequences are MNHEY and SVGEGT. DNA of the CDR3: TGTGCCAGCAGTTACTTAACCGGGACAGGGGGCTACGAGCAGTACTTC. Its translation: CASSYLTGTGGYEQYF.

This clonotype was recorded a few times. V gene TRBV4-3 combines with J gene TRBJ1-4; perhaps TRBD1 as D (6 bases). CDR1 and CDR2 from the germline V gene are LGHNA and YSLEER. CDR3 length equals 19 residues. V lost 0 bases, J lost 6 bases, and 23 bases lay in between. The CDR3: CASSQDMARGSVVDEKLFF. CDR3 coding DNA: TGCGCCAGCAGCCAAGATATGGCCAGGGGTTCTGTCGTCGATGAAAAACTGTTTTTT.

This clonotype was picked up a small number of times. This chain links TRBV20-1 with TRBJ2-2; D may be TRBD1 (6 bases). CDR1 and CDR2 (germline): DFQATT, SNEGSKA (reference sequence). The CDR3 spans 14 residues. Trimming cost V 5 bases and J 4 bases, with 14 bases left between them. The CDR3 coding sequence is TGCAGTGCTGGGGCCGGGACACCCACCGGGGAGCTGTTTTTT. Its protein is CSAGAGTPTGELFF.

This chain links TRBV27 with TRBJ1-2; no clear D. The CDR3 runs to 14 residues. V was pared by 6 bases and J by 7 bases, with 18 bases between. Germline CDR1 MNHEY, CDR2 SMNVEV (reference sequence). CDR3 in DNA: TGTGCCAGCAGCTTGCGGGAGGGCGCGTCTGGCTACACCTTC. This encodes CASSLREGASGYTF.

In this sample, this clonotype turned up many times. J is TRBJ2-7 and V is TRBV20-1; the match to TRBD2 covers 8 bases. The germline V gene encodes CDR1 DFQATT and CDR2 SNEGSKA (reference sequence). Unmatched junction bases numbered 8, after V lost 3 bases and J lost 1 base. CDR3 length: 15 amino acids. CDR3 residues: CSASLAGGVSYEQYF. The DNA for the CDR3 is TGCAGTGCTAGTTTGGCGGGAGGTGTGTCCTACGAGCAGTACTTC.

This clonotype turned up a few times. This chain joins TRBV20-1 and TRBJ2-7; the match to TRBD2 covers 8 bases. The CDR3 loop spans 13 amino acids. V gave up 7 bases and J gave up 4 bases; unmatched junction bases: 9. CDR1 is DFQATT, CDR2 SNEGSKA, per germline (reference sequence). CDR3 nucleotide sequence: TGCAGTGTCCCGGGTCGGGAGGGATACGAGCAGTACTTC. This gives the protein CSVPGREGYEQYF.

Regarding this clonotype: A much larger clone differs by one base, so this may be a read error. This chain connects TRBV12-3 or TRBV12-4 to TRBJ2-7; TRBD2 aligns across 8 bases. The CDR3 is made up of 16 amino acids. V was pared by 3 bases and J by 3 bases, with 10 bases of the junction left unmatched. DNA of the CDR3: TGTGCCAGCAGTTTCCACCTAGCGGGTACCTTCTACGAGCAGTACTTC. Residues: CASSFHLAGTFYEQYF.

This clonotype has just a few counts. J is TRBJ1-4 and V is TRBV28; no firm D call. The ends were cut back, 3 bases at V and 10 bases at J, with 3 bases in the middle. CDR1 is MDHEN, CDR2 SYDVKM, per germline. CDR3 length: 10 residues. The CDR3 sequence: CASSFRKLFF. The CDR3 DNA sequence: TGTGCCAGCAGTTTCCGAAAACTGTTTTTT. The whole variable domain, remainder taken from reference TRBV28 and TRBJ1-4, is DVKVTQSSRYLVKRTGEKVFLECVQDMDHENMFWYRQDPGLGLRLIYFSYDVKMKEKGDIPEGYSVSREKKERFSLILESASTNQTSMYLCASSFRKLFFGSGTQLSVL.

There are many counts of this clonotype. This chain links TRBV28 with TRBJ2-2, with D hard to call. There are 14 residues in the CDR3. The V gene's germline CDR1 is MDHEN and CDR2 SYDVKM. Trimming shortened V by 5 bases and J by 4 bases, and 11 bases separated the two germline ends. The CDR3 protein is CASSTGPPTGELFF. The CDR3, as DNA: TGTGCCAGCAGTACCGGCCCGCCCACCGGGGAGCTGTTTTTT.

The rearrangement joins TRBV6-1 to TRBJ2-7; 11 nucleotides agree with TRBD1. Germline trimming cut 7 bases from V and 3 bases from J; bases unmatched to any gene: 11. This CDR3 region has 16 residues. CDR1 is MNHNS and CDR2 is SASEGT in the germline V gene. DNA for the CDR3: TGTGCCAGCACCCCTAACCGGGACAGGGGGTTCTACGAGCAGTACTTC. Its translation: CASTPNRDRGFYEQYF.

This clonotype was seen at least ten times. The CDR3 here is CASSEQGPGYTF. DNA of the CDR3: TGTGCCAGCAGTGAACAGGGCCCTGGCTACACCTTC. V and J are TRBV2 and TRBJ1-2; perhaps TRBD1 as D (5 bases). The length of the CDR3 is 12 residues. V lost 2 bases and J 7 bases, leaving 8 bases between the germline ends. CDR1 is SNHLY, CDR2 FYNNEI, per germline.

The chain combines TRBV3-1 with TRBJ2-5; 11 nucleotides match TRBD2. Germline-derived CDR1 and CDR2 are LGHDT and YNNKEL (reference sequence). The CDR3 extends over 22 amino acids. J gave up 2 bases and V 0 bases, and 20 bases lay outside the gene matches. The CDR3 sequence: CASSQEYPFRRSSGRPQETQYF. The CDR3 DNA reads TGTGCCAGCAGCCAAGAATATCCTTTCCGAAGATCTAGCGGGAGGCCTCAAGAGACCCAGTACTTC.

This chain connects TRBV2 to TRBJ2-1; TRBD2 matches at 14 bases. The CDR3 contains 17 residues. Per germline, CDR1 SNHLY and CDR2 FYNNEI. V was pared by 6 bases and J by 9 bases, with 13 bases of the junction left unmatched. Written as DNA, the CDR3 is TGTGCCAGCAGCGCGCTGACTAGCGGGAGGGATTCTGGTGAGCAGTTCTTC. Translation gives CASSALTSGRDSGEQFF. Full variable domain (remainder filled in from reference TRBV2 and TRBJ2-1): EPEVTQTPSHQVTQMGQEVILRCVPISNHLYFYWYRQILGQKVEFLVSFYNNEISEKSEIFDDQFSVERPDGSNFTLKIRSTKLEDSAMYFCASSALTSGRDSGEQFFGPGTRLTVL.

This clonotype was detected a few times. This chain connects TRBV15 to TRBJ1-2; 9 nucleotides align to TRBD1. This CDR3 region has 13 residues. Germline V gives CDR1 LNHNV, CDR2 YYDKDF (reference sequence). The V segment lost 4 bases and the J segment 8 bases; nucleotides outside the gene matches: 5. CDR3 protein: CATSTGTGLGYTF. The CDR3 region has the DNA TGTGCCACCAGCACAGGGACAGGGCTCGGCTACACCTTC.

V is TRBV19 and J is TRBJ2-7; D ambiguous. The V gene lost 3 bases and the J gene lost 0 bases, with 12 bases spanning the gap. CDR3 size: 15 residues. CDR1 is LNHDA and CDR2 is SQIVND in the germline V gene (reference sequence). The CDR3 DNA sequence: TGTGCCAGTAGTATCCCCGGCAGGAGCTCCTACGAGCAGTACTTC. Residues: CASSIPGRSSYEQYF.

DNA of the CDR3: TGTGCCACCAGTGGGGGCCACCAAGAGACCCAGTACTTC. Protein product: CATSGGHQETQYF. The chain has TRBV24-1 and TRBJ2-5; D might be TRBD1 (5 bases). The ends were cut back, 5 bases at V and 0 bases at J, with 6 bases in the middle. The CDR3 spans 13 residues. Per germline, CDR1 KGHDR and CDR2 SFDVKD.

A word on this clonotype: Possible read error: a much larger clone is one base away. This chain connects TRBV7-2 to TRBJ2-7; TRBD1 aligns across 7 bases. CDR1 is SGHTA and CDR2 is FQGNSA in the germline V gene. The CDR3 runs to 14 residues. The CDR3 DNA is TGTGCCAGCAGCTTGGACAGGAATACCTACGAGCAGTGCTTC. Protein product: CASSLDRNTYEQCF.

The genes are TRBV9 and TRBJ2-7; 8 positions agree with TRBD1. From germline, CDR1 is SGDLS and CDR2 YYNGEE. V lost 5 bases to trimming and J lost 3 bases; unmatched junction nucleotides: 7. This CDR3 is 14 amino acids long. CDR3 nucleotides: TGTGCCAGCAGTTACGGGACAGGCAACTACGAGCAGTACTTC. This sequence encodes CASSYGTGNYEQYF.

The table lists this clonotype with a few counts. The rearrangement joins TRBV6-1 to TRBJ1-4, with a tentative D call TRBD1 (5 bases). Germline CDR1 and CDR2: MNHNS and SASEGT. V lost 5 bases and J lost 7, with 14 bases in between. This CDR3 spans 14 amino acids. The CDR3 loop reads CASSREPGSEKLFF. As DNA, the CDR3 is TGTGCCAGCAGTCGCGAACCAGGGAGTGAAAAACTGTTTTTT.

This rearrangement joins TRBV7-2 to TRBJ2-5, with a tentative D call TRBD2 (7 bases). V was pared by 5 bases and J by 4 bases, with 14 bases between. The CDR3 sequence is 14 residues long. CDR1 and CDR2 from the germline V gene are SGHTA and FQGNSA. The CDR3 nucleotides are TGTGCCAGCAGCCGCGGGAGAGGGGGAGAGACCCAGTACTTC. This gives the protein CASSRGRGGETQYF. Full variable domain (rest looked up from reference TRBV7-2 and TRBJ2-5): GAGVSQSPSNKVTEKGKDVELRCDPISGHTALYWYRQSLGQGLEFLIYFQGNSAPDKSGLPSDRFSAERTGGSVSTLTIQRTQQEDSAVYLCASSRGRGGETQYFGPGTRLLVL.

CDR3: CATALRTGGNQPQHF. The CDR3 DNA reads as TGTGCCACCGCTCTTAGGACAGGAGGCAATCAGCCCCAGCATTTT. The chain joins TRBV27 to TRBJ1-5; 7 bases line up with TRBD1. The CDR3 contains 15 residues. J was trimmed by 2 bases and V by 10 bases; bases with no gene match: 11. CDR1 is MNHEY and CDR2 is SMNVEV in the germline V gene (reference sequence).

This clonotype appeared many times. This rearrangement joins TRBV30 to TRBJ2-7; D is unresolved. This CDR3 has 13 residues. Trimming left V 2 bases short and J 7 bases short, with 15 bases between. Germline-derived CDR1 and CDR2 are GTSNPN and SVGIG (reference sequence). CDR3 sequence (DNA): TGTGCCTGGAGTTCTTCTGGCAGAAGGGAGCAGTACTTC. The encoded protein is CAWSSSGRREQYF.

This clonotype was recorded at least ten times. The CDR3 nucleotides read TGTGCCAGCAGTTACAGGGTTCAAACCTATGGCTACACCTTC. Encoded protein: CASSYRVQTYGYTF. The chain links TRBV28 to TRBJ1-2, with D possibly being TRBD1 (6 bases). Trimming stripped 4 bases from V and 4 bases from J, with 13 bases between. Germline assignment: CDR1 MDHEN and CDR2 SYDVKM. The CDR3 length is 14 residues.

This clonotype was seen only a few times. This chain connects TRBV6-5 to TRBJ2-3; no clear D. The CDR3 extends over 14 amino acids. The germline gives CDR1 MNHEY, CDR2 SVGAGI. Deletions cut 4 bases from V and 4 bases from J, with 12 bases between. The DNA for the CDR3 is TGTGCCAGCAGTTGGTCTAGTAGGGCAGATACGCAGTATTTT. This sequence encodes CASSWSSRADTQYF.

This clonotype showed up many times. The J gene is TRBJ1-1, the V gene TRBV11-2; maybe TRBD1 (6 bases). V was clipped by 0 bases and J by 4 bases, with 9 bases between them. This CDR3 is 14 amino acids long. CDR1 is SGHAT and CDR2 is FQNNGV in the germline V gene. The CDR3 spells CASSLEEGGTEAFF. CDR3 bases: TGTGCCAGCAGCTTAGAAGAGGGGGGCACTGAAGCTTTCTTT.

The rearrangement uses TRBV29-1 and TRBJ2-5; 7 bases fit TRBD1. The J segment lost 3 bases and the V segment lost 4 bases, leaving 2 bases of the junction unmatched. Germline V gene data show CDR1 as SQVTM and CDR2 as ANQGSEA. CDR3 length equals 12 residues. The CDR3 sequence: CSVVGGEETQYF. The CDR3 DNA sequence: TGCAGCGTTGTAGGGGGCGAAGAGACCCAGTACTTC.

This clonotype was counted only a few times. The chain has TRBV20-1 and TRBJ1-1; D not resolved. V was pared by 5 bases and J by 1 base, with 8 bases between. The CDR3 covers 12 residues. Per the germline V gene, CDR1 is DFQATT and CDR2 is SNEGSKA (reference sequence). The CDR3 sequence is CSAVRENTEAFF. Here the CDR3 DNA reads TGCAGTGCTGTAAGGGAGAACACTGAAGCTTTCTTT.

The DNA of the CDR3 is TGTGCCAGCACTCCGCAGAAGGACACCGGGGAGCTGTTTTTT. It yields the protein CASTPQKDTGELFF. The chain combines TRBV7-2 with TRBJ2-2; D remains unclear. The germline CDR1 and CDR2 sequences are SGHTA and FQGNSA. V was shortened by 7 bases and J by 3 bases, with 12 bases between the two germline ends. This CDR3 comprises 14 residues. Looking up the rest from reference TRBV7-2 and TRBJ2-2 gives the full variable domain: GAGVSQSPSNKVTEKGKDVELRCDPISGHTALYWYRQSLGQGLEFLIYFQGNSAPDKSGLPSDRFSAERTGGSVSTLTIQRTQQEDSAVYLCASTPQKDTGELFFGEGSRLTVL.